The clone carrying this T cell receptor beta chain was seen a few times. What it recognizes is unknown. Germline V CDR1 and CDR2: SGDLS, YYNGEE. The CDR3 consists of 13 residues. V lost 0 bases, J lost 5 bases, and 8 bases lay in between. This specimen comes from a study of T cells in Graves' hyperthyroidism and ophthalmopathy. Background on the study: Staff took peripheral blood when the initial diagnosis was made, before any treatment began. Findings and limits, study-wide: Researchers found most expanded thyroid clonotypes above 0.001 in blood as well.

Researchers took RNA transcripts and amplified the TCR beta CDR3 regions from them. During a first-round RT-PCR of the TCR CDR3, the HTBI primer set was used. TCRdb redid the calling of the multiplex PCR reads with MiXCR, one entry per CDR3 protein. The table includes 640,000 or so distinct CDR3 sequences, approximately 15% detected once. The study left out patients who had uncontrolled infection, other autoimmune disease, pregnancy or lactation. Thyroid ultrasound, orbital computed tomography, clinical symptoms, and serum thyroxine and TRAb underpinned diagnoses. The clonotype comes from a woman aged 18-35 years with Graves' ophthalmopathy. The J gene is TRBJ1-1, the V gene TRBV9; D is ambiguous. Sequencing used blood. The CDR3 here is CASSVGTLTEAFF. CDR3 in DNA: TGTGCCAGCAGCGTAGGCACACTTACTGAAGCTTTCTTT.